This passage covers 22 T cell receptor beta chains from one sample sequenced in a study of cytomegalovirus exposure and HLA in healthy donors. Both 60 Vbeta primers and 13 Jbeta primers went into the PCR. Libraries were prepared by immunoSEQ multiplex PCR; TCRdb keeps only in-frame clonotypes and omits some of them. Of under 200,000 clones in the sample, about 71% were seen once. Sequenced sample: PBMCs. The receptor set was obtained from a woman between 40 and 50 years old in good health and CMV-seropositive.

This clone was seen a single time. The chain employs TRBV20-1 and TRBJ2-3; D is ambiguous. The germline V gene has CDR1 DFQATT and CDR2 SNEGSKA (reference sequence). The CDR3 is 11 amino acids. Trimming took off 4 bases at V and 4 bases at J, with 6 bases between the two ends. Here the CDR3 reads CSAIRADTQYF. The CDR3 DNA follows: TGCAGTGCTATTAGAGCAGATACGCAGTATTTT.

CDR3 loop: CASSFAENYGYTF. CDR3 DNA sequence: TGCGCCAGCAGCTTTGCGGAAAACTATGGCTACACCTTC. The gene calls are TRBV5-1 and TRBJ1-2, with no clear D. The CDR3 is made up of 13 amino acids. V lost 2 bases and J lost 2, with 7 bases in between. CDR1 SGHRS and CDR2 YFSETQ come from the germline V gene.

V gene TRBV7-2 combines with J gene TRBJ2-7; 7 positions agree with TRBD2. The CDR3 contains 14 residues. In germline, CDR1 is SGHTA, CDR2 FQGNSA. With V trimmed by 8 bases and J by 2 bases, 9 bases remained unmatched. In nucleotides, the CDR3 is TGTGCCAGCTCGGAGGCTAGCGGAGCCTACGAGCAGTACTTC. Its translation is CASSEASGAYEQYF.

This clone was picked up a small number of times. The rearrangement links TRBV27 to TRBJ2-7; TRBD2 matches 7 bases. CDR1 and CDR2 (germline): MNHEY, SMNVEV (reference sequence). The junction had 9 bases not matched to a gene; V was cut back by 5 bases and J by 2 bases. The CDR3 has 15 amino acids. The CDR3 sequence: CASSRERGVPYEQYF. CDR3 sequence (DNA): TGTGCCAGCAGTCGGGAACGGGGGGTCCCCTACGAGCAGTACTTC.

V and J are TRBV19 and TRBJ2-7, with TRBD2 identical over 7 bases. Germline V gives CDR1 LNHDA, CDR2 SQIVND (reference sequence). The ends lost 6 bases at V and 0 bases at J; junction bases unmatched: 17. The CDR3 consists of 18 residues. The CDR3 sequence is CASSLFGGERPDSYEQYF. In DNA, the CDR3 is TGTGCCAGTAGCCTATTTGGGGGGGAAAGGCCGGACTCCTACGAGCAGTACTTC.

DNA of the CDR3: TGTGCCAGCAGCGTAGGTACAGGGTTTAATGAAAAACTGTTTTTT. It translates to CASSVGTGFNEKLFF. This rearrangement joins TRBV9 to TRBJ1-4; the D gene is possibly TRBD1 (6 bases). The V end lost 0 bases, the J end lost 4 bases, and 10 bases lay between the germline ends. Germline CDR1 SGDLS, CDR2 YYNGEE. The CDR3 totals 15 residues.

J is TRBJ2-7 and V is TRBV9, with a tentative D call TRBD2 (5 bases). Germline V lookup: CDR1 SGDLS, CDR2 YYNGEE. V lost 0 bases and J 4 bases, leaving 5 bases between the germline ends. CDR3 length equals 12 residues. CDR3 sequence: CASSVGTYEQYF. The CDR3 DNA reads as TGTGCCAGCAGCGTAGGGACTTACGAGCAGTACTTC.

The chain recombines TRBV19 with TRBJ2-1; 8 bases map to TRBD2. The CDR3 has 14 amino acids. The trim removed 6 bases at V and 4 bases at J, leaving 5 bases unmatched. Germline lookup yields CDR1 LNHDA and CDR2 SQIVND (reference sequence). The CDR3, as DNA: TGTGCCAGTAGATCTAGCGGGCCATACAATGAGCAGTTCTTC. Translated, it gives CASRSSGPYNEQFF. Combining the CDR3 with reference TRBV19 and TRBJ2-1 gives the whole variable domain DGGITQSPKYLFRKEGQNVTLSCEQNLNHDAMYWYRQDPGQGLRLIYYSQIVNDFQKGDIAEGYSVSREKKESFPLTVTSAQKNPTAFYLCASRSSGPYNEQFFGPGTRLTVL.

For the CDR3, the DNA is TGTGCCAGCAGCTTGGTTGGGCGGGGGGCCTACAATGAGCAGTTCTTC. This encodes CASSLVGRGAYNEQFF. The V gene is TRBV5-8, the J gene TRBJ2-1, with 8 nucleotides matching TRBD2. J gave up 2 bases and V 0 bases, and 4 bases lay outside the gene matches. CDR1 and CDR2 from the germline V gene are SGHTS and YDEGEE. The CDR3 loop spans 16 amino acids. The full variable domain, with the rest looked up from reference TRBV5-8 and TRBJ2-1, is EAGVTQSPTHLIKTRGQQATLRCSPISGHTSVYWYQQALGLGLQFLLWYDEGEERNRGNFPPRFSGRQFPNYSSELNVNALELEDSALYLCASSLVGRGAYNEQFFGPGTRLTVL.

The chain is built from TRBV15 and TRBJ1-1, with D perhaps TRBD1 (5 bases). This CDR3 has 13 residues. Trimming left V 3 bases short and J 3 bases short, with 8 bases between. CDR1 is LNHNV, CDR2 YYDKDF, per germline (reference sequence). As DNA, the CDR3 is TGTGCCACCAGCAGTATACAGGACACTGAAGCTTTCTTT. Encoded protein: CATSSIQDTEAFF. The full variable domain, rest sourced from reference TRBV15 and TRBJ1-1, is DAMVIQNPRYQVTQFGKPVTLSCSQTLNHNVMYWYQQKSSQAPKLLFHYYDKDFNNEADTPDNFQSRRPNTSFCFLDIRSPGLGDTAMYLCATSSIQDTEAFFGQGTRLTVV.

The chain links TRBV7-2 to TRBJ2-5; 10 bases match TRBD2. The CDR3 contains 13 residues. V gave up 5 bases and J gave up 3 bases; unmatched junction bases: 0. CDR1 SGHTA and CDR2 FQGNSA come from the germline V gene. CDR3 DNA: TGTGCCAGCAGCGGACTAGCGGAAGAGACCCAGTACTTC. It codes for CASSGLAEETQYF.

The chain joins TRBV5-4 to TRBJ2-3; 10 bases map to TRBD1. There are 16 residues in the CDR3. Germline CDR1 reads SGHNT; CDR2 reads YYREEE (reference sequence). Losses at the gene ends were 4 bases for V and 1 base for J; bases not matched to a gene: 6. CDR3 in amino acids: CASSTRTGGGTDTQYF. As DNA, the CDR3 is TGTGCCAGCAGCACGCGGACAGGGGGGGGCACAGATACGCAGTATTTT.

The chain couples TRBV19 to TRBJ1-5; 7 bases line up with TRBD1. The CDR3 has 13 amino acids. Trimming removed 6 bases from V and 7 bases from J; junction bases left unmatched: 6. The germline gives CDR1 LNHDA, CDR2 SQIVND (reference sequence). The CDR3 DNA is TGTGCCAGTAGCCCCCAGGGGGGCCAGCCCCAGCATTTT. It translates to CASSPQGGQPQHF.

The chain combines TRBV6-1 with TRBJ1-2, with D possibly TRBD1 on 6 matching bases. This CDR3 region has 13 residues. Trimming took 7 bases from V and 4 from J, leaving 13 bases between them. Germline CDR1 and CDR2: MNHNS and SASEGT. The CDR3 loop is CASTQDSVYGYTF. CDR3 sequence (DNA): TGTGCCAGCACACAGGACAGCGTCTATGGCTACACCTTC.

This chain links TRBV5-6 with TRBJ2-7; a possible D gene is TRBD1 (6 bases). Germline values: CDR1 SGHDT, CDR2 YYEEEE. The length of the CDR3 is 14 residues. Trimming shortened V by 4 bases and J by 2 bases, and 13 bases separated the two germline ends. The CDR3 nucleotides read TGTGCCAGCAGCCTGGACAGCCTAACCTACGAGCAGTACTTC. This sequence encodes CASSLDSLTYEQYF.

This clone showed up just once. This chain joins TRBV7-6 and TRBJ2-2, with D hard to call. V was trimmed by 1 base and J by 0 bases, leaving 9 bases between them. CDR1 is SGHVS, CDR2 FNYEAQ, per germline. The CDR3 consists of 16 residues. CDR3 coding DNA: TGTGCCAGCAGCTTAGGTGACGGAGCGAACACCGGGGAGCTGTTTTTT. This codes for CASSLGDGANTGELFF.

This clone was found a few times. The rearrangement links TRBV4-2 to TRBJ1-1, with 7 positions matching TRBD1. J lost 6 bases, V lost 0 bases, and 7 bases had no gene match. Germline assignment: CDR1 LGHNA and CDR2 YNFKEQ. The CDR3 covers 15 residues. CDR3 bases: TGTGCCAGCAGCCAAGAGGAACAGGGGACACCTGAAGCTTTCTTT. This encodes CASSQEEQGTPEAFF.

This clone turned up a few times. CDR3 sequence reads: CASRVTTGGAEAFF. CDR3 nucleotide sequence: TGTGCCAGCAGGGTGACGACAGGGGGGGCTGAAGCTTTCTTT. The genes are TRBV2 and TRBJ1-1, with TRBD1 identical over 9 bases. The CDR3 has 14 residues. Germline CDR1 is SNHLY and CDR2 is FYNNEI. V dropped 6 bases and J dropped 6; count of bases not matched to a gene: 8.

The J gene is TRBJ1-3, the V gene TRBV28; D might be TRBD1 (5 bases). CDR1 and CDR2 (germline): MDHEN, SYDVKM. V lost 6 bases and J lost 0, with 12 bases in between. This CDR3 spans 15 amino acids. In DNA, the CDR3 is TGTGCCAGCAGCCGGCCGACAGCCTCTGGAAACACCATATATTTT. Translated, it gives CASSRPTASGNTIYF.

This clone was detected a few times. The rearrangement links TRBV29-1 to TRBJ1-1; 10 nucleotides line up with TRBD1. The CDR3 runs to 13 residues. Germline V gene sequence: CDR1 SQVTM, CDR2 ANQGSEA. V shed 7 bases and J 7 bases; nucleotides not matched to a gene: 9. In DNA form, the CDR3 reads TGCAGCGCCCACCCGGGACAGGGGCGTGAAGCTTTCTTT. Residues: CSAHPGQGREAFF.

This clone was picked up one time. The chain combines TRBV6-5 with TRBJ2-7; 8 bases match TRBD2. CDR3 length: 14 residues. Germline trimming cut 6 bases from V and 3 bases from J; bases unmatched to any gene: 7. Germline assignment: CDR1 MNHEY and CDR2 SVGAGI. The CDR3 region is CASRATSGLYEQYF. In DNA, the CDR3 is TGTGCCAGCAGGGCCACTAGCGGACTCTACGAGCAGTACTTC.

The CDR3 is CASSPGTDYGYTF. The CDR3 DNA reads TGTGCCAGTAGTCCAGGGACAGACTATGGCTACACCTTC. The chain combines TRBV19 with TRBJ1-2; 7 bases map to TRBD1. Germline V gene lookup returns CDR1 LNHDA and CDR2 SQIVND (reference sequence). The CDR3 sequence is 13 residues long. The V and J ends lost 5 bases and 3 bases, in that order; junction bases with no gene match: 3.